What follows are 22 T cell receptor beta chains derived from one specimen sequenced in a study of blood T cell repertoires in COVID-19. Sequenced by immunoSEQ multiplex PCR; TCRdb stores in-frame clones only, minus some. The sample lists about 94,000 clones, more than 75% occurring once. Sequences were obtained from peripheral blood. Source of these receptors: a woman of 80 years or more with acute or convalescent COVID-19.

Comments on this clone: Other DNA sequences in the same sample also yield this CDR3. The genes are TRBV20-1 and TRBJ1-1; D is unresolved. Germline V CDR1 and CDR2: DFQATT, SNEGSKA (reference sequence). The CDR3 loop spans 10 amino acids. Between the trimmed V and J ends, which lost 1 base and 8 bases, there was a span of 5 bases. This CDR3 reads CSARVSEAFF. The CDR3 DNA reads as TGCAGTGCTAGAGTGAGCGAAGCTTTCTTT.

CDR3 sequence (DNA): TGTGCCAGCAGCCCGCCCTCCCGGGGGGGCAGGGAGACCCAGTACTTC. It is translated as CASSPPSRGGRETQYF. This chain links TRBV3-1 (or the pseudogene TRBV3-2) with TRBJ2-5; TRBD2 matches at 8 bases. The V and J ends lost 4 bases and 5 bases, in that order; junction bases with no gene match: 12. Germline V lookup: CDR1 LGHDT, CDR2 YNNKEL (reference sequence). The CDR3 runs 16 residues.

The CDR3 protein is CASTLTAGNEQFF. Here the CDR3 DNA reads TGTGCCAGCACCCTGACTGCCGGCAATGAGCAGTTCTTC. V and J are TRBV7-2 and TRBJ2-1, with no clear D. Germline assignment: CDR1 SGHTA and CDR2 FQGNSA. CDR3 length: 13 residues. Trimming took 7 bases from V and 6 from J, leaving 13 bases between them.

The V and J genes are TRBV4-3 and TRBJ1-3; the match to TRBD1 covers 7 bases. CDR1 is LGHNA and CDR2 is YSLEER in the germline V gene. This CDR3 is 16 amino acids long. V shed 0 bases, J shed 2 bases, and the junction held 4 bases outside the gene matches. CDR3: CASSQDNTGAGNTIYF. The CDR3 DNA reads as TGCGCCAGCAGCCAAGATAATACAGGGGCTGGAAACACCATATATTTT.

This clone has more than one count but fewer than ten. The V gene is TRBV5-1, the J gene TRBJ2-5, with a weak D call TRBD2 (5 bases). The CDR3 has 15 amino acids. V was shortened by 0 bases and J by 4 bases, with 13 bases between the two germline ends. The germline gives CDR1 SGHRS, CDR2 YFSETQ. CDR3 coding DNA: TGCGCCAGCAGCTTGGAAAGCCCAGAGGGAGAGACCCAGTACTTC. Its translation: CASSLESPEGETQYF.

The V gene is TRBV4-2, the J gene TRBJ1-6; TRBD1 is a possible D gene (6 bases). Trimming left V 3 bases short and J 14 bases short, with 17 bases between. The CDR3 consists of 14 residues. Germline V gene data show CDR1 as LGHNA and CDR2 as YNFKEQ. CDR3 nucleotide sequence: TGTGCCAGCAGCCAGGGGGCCACGGATCAAGCCCTCCACTTT. This encodes CASSQGATDQALHF.

This sequence joins TRBV6-6 and TRBJ2-7; 8 bases map to TRBD2. The CDR3 has 16 residues. The trim removed 2 bases at V and 7 bases at J, leaving 13 bases unmatched. Looked up from germline, CDR1 is MNHNY and CDR2 is SVGAGI (reference sequence). CDR3 residues: CASSYPSGSGDEEQYF. CDR3 nucleotide sequence: TGTGCCAGCAGTTACCCTTCAGGTAGCGGGGACGAGGAGCAGTACTTC.

This clone was found a few times. V and J are TRBV5-5 and TRBJ2-5; D may be TRBD1 (6 bases). The CDR3 spans 13 residues. Germline CDR1 SGHKS, CDR2 YYEKEE (reference sequence). V lost 4 bases to trimming and J lost 1 base, with 8 bases between them. CDR3 sequence (DNA): TGTGCCAGCAGCAGGACAGCCCAAGAGACCCAGTACTTC. Its protein product is CASSRTAQETQYF.

The chain uses TRBV29-1 and TRBJ2-7; 11 nucleotides agree with TRBD2. Trimming removed 6 bases from V and 3 bases from J; junction bases left unmatched: 10. The CDR3 runs to 15 residues. Germline V lookup: CDR1 SQVTM, CDR2 ANQGSEA. For the CDR3, the DNA is TGCAGCGTCCGGACTAGCGGGCTGTCGGTCTACGAGCAGTACTTC. Translated: CSVRTSGLSVYEQYF.

The J gene is TRBJ2-1, the V gene TRBV7-2, with TRBD2 matching 13 bases. This CDR3 region has 15 residues. Losses at the gene ends were 4 bases for V and 9 bases for J; bases not matched to a gene: 6. Germline values: CDR1 SGHTA, CDR2 FQGNSA. The CDR3, as DNA: TGTGCCAGCAGCTCGGGACTAGCGGGACCCATTGAGCAGTTCTTC. Encoded protein: CASSSGLAGPIEQFF.

The chain carries TRBV7-2 and TRBJ2-5; TRBD2 matches 11 bases. Per germline, CDR1 SGHTA and CDR2 FQGNSA. This CDR3 region has 16 residues. Trimming took 5 bases from V and 2 from J; bases not matched to a gene: 7. The chain's CDR3 is CASSPGTSGPQETQYF. In DNA form, the CDR3 reads TGTGCCAGCAGCCCCGGGACTAGCGGACCGCAAGAGACCCAGTACTTC.

This chain connects TRBV2 to TRBJ1-5, with D tentatively TRBD1 (5 bases). With 2 bases removed from V and 6 bases from J, the gap between germline ends came to 11 bases. Per the germline V gene, CDR1 is SNHLY and CDR2 is FYNNEI. The CDR3 has 14 residues. This CDR3 reads CASSEQGRSQPQHF. CDR3 nucleotides: TGTGCCAGCAGTGAACAGGGAAGGAGTCAGCCCCAGCATTTT. The full variable domain, rest sourced from reference TRBV2 and TRBJ1-5, is EPEVTQTPSHQVTQMGQEVILRCVPISNHLYFYWYRQILGQKVEFLVSFYNNEISEKSEIFDDQFSVERPDGSNFTLKIRSTKLEDSAMYFCASSEQGRSQPQHFGDGTRLSIL.

DNA for the CDR3: TGTGCCAGCAGCGCCGGGACAGATAATGAAAAACTGTTTTTT. Protein: CASSAGTDNEKLFF. V and J are TRBV21-1 and TRBJ1-4; whether TRBD1, the table's D call, matches the DNA was not checked. TRBV21-1 is classified as a pseudogene. The CDR3 extends over 14 amino acids.

The genes are TRBV19 and TRBJ2-1, with unresolved D. The CDR3 has 13 residues. From germline, CDR1 is LNHDA and CDR2 SQIVND (reference sequence). The ends were cut back, 7 bases at V and 0 bases at J, with 7 bases in the middle. The CDR3 bases are TGTGCCAGTAAGCGCAGCTCCTACAATGAGCAGTTCTTC. Protein sequence: CASKRSSYNEQFF.

The chain is built from TRBV27 and TRBJ2-7; a weak D match, TRBD1 (6 bases). Germline CDR1 MNHEY, CDR2 SMNVEV (reference sequence). V lost 4 bases and J 3 bases, leaving 10 bases between the germline ends. The CDR3 has 13 residues. As DNA, the CDR3 is TGTGCCAGCAGTTGGAGCAGGGGCTACGAGCAGTACTTC. Its translation: CASSWSRGYEQYF.

The chain recombines TRBV5-1 with TRBJ1-2, with 8 positions matching TRBD1. Losses at the gene ends were 1 base for V and 14 bases for J; bases not matched to a gene: 10. The CDR3 runs 13 residues. Germline loops: CDR1 SGHRS, CDR2 YFSETQ. The chain's CDR3 is CASSLQDRDRRTF. The CDR3 nucleotides read TGCGCCAGCAGCTTGCAGGACAGGGACCGACGAACCTTC.

J is TRBJ1-2 and V is TRBV6-1; D possibly corresponds to TRBD1 (5 bases). This CDR3 region has 15 residues. Trimming removed 3 bases at V and 5 bases at J, with 16 bases between. The germline V gene encodes CDR1 MNHNS and CDR2 SASEGT. CDR3 sequence (DNA): TGTGCCAGCAGTGATCCCGGCAGGGCCGTATATGGCTACACCTTC. The encoded protein is CASSDPGRAVYGYTF.

This clone appeared once. The chain recombines TRBV18 with TRBJ2-5, with D hard to call. The V gene's germline CDR1 is KGHSH and CDR2 LQKENI. This CDR3 region has 14 residues. The ends were cut back, 3 bases at V and 1 base at J, with 9 bases in the middle. The CDR3 sequence is CASSPLTPQETQYF. The CDR3 bases are TGTGCCAGCTCACCTCTGACACCCCAAGAGACCCAGTACTTC.

The chain has TRBV6-2 or TRBV6-3 and TRBJ2-1, with 8 bases fitting TRBD2. Per the germline V gene, CDR1 is MNHEY and CDR2 is SVGEGT. Losses at the gene ends were 6 bases for V and 4 bases for J; bases not matched to a gene: 14. The CDR3 contains 17 residues. The CDR3 sequence is CASSSRGSGGKYNEQFF. The CDR3 DNA sequence: TGTGCCAGCAGCTCGAGGGGGAGCGGGGGCAAATACAATGAGCAGTTCTTC.

The genes are TRBV20-1 and TRBJ1-4; 9 positions agree with TRBD1. J was trimmed by 6 bases and V by 3 bases; bases with no gene match: 8. Germline CDR1 DFQATT, CDR2 SNEGSKA (reference sequence). The CDR3 consists of 15 residues. CDR3 residues: CSASNPGQGDEKLFF. CDR3 coding DNA: TGCAGTGCTAGTAACCCGGGACAGGGCGATGAAAAACTGTTTTTT.

The rearrangement links TRBV7-8 to TRBJ2-7, with a possible D match to TRBD1 (6 bases). The ends were cut back, 5 bases at V and 4 bases at J, with 15 bases in the middle. The germline gives CDR1 SGHVS, CDR2 FQNEAQ. This CDR3 is 14 amino acids long. CDR3 region: CASSPINRVYEQYF. CDR3 nucleotide sequence: TGTGCCAGCAGCCCGATAAACAGGGTTTACGAGCAGTACTTC.

This chain links TRBV4-1 with TRBJ2-1; the D gene is possibly TRBD2 (6 bases). Trimming removed 1 base at V and 7 bases at J, with 14 bases between. Per the germline V gene, CDR1 is MGHRA and CDR2 is YSYEKL. This CDR3 has 15 residues. CDR3 sequence reads: CASSQGSAGWNEQFF. The CDR3, as DNA: TGCGCCAGCAGCCAAGGGTCCGCGGGATGGAATGAGCAGTTCTTC.